Listed below are T cell receptor beta chains from one sample, sequenced in a study of T cells in localized non-small cell lung cancer. The data were produced by immunoSEQ multiplex PCR, yet TCRdb's version contains in-frame clones alone and is incomplete. This sample has roughly 1,200 clones, with about 15% found just once. The source was normal lung tissue next to the tumor, collected before any cancer treatment. The receptors stem from a male donor at least 60 years old with stage I lung adenocarcinoma. Both conserved end residues are part of each CDR3. The D gene is left open where the match is weak. Only some rows state a clone size, as once, few, many or a class for expanded clones.

>NA|TRBV6-8|TRBJ2-3|NA
CAIKTGQGGSDTQYF
TGTGCCATCAAGACGGGGCAGGGGGGTTCAGATACGCAGTATTTT
>medium-sized|TRBV7-2|TRBJ1-1|NA
CASSTGRGTEAFF
TGTGCCAGCAGTACAGGGAGAGGGACTGAAGCTTTCTTT
>few|TRBV18|TRBJ2-2|TRBD1
CASSPQGSGELFF
TGTGCCAGCTCGCCACAGGGGAGCGGGGAGCTGTTTTTT
>medium-sized|TRBV11-3|TRBJ2-5|TRBD2
CASSPSGSGRETQYF
TGTGCCAGCAGCCCTAGCGGGAGTGGGAGGGAGACCCAGTACTTC
>NA|TRBV29-1|TRBJ2-5|NA
CSAKVGSQETQYF
TGCAGCGCCAAAGTAGGATCACAAGAGACCCAGTACTTC
>NA|TRBV28|TRBJ2-7|NA
CASSLRGAGYEQYF
TGTGCCAGCAGTTTAAGGGGGGCGGGCTACGAGCAGTACTTC
>few|TRBV28|TRBJ1-2|NA
CASSLRYMDNYGYTF
TGTGCCAGCAGTTTAAGGTACATGGATAACTATGGCTACACCTTC
>few|TRBV9|TRBJ1-1|NA
CASSVGRNTEAFF
TGTGCCAGCAGCGTAGGTCGAAACACTGAAGCTTTCTTT
>NA|TRBV30|TRBJ1-3|NA
CAWTPLGSGNTIYF
TGTGCCTGGACCCCCTTGGGCTCTGGAAACACCATATATTTT
>few|TRBV6-8|TRBJ1-3|NA
CASSYLGAGNTIYF
TGTGCCAGCAGTTACCTAGGAGCTGGAAACACCATATATTTT
>medium-sized|TRBV7-2|TRBJ1-5|NA
CASSPDPLRPQHF
TGTGCCAGCAGCCCCGATCCCTTGAGGCCCCAGCATTTT
>NA|TRBV11-3|TRBJ2-7|NA
CASTLWGPGDEQYF
TGTGCCAGCACCTTGTGGGGACCGGGCGACGAGCAGTACTTC
>NA|TRBV6-8|TRBJ1-1|TRBD1
CAIRTGGETEAFF
TGTGCCATCAGGACAGGGGGCGAGACTGAAGCTTTCTTT
>medium-sized|TRBV6-8|TRBJ1-2|NA
CASSQGRGLRGYTF
TGTGCCAGCAGTCAGGGACGTGGACTGAGGGGCTACACCTTC
>NA|TRBV28|TRBJ2-6|NA
CASSVGSGANVLTF
TGTGCCAGCAGTGTGGGGTCTGGGGCCAACGTCCTGACTTTC
>few|TRBV10-3|TRBJ1-2|NA
CAISERGRGYTF
TGTGCCATCAGTGAGCGCGGACGCGGCTACACCTTC
>NA|TRBV30|TRBJ2-5|NA
CAWSANLAQETQYF
TGTGCCTGGAGTGCAAATCTAGCCCAAGAGACCCAGTACTTC
>few|TRBV9|TRBJ1-2|TRBD1
CASSAFATGQFYGYTF
TGTGCCAGCAGCGCCTTTGCTACGGGACAGTTCTATGGCTACACCTTC
>NA|TRBV5-1|TRBJ1-2|NA
CASSPRALRDGYTF
TGCGCCAGCAGCCCTCGGGCCTTAAGGGATGGCTACACCTTC
>few|TRBV2|TRBJ2-5|TRBD1
CASSPPGTVGTQYF
TGTGCCAGCAGTCCGCCCGGGACAGTGGGGACCCAGTACTTC
>medium-sized|TRBV28|TRBJ2-3|TRBD1
CASSFFHRGGTQYF
TGTGCCAGCAGTTTCTTCCACAGGGGCGGTACGCAGTATTTT